This T cell receptor beta chain was sequenced during a study of blood T cell repertoires in COVID-19. Across the whole study: PBMCs, B-cell-depleted T cells, or T cells provided the cDNA or gDNA that made up the material.

This CDR3 has 15 residues. Germline V gene lookup returns CDR1 MNHNY and CDR2 SVGAGI (reference sequence). With 2 bases clipped from V and 2 bases from J, the junction kept 6 bases outside the gene matches. Produced via immunoSEQ multiplex PCR; TCRdb's table is partial and in-frame only. The sample carries fewer than 200,000 clones, around nine tenths recorded once. It was during active infection that Seattle patients were enrolled and then longitudinally followed. Sequences were obtained from peripheral blood. The rearrangement uses TRBV6-6 and TRBJ2-7; 7 positions match TRBD2. The receptor was isolated from a woman between 65 and 79 years old with COVID-19, enrolled during active disease. As DNA, the CDR3 is TGTGCCAGCAGTTACGGTAGCGGGCGAGCCTACGAGCAGTACTTC. The encoded protein is CASSYGSGRAYEQYF.